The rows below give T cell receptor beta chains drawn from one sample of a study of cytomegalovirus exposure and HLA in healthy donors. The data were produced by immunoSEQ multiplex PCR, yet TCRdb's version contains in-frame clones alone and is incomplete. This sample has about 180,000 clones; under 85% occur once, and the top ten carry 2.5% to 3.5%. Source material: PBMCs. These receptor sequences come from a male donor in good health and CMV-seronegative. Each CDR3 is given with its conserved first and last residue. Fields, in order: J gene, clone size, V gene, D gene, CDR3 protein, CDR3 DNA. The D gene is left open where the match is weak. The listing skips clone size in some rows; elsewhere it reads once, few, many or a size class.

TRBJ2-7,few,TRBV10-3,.,CAISESGPSYEQYF,TGTGCCATCAGTGAGTCGGGGCCCTCCTACGAGCAGTACTTC
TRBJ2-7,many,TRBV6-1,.,CASSRTTGLGEQYF,TGTGCCAGCAGTCGAACGACAGGCTTGGGGGAGCAGTACTTC
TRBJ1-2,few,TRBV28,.,CASSYAGVDYGYTF,TGTGCCAGCAGTTACGCAGGGGTAGACTATGGCTACACCTTC
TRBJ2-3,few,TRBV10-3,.,CAISEGAGLLADTQYF,TGTGCCATCAGTGAGGGGGCAGGGTTACTCGCAGATACGCAGTATTTT
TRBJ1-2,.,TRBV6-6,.,CASSYSRTDENYGYTF,TGTGCCAGCAGTTACTCCCGGACAGACGAGAACTATGGCTACACCTTC
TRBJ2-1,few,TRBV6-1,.,CASSDRTAISSAVGQFF,TGTGCCAGCAGTGATCGGACAGCGATCAGCTCCGCAGTTGGGCAGTTCTTC
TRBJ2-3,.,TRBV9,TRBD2,CASSASGRADTQYF,TGTGCCAGCAGCGCTAGCGGGAGGGCAGATACGCAGTATTTT
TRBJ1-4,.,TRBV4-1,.,CASSQSRRFNEKLFF,TGCGCCAGCAGCCAATCGCGGCGCTTTAATGAAAAACTGTTTTTT
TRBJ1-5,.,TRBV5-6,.,CASSPGWGGNQPQHF,TGTGCCAGCAGCCCAGGGTGGGGTGGCAATCAGCCCCAGCATTTT
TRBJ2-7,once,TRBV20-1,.,CSARSGYEQYF,TGCAGTGCCCGGTCGGGCTACGAGCAGTACTTC
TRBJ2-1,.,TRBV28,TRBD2,CASSLVAGYNEQFF,TGTGCCAGCAGTTTGGTAGCGGGCTACAATGAGCAGTTCTTC
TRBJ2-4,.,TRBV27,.,CASSRNRVAKNIQYF,TGTGCCAGCAGCCGTAACAGGGTAGCCAAAAACATTCAGTACTTC
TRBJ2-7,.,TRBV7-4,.,CASSSSGEQYF,TGTGCCAGCAGCTCCTCGGGAGAGCAGTACTTC
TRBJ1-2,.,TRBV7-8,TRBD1,CASSSSPYPGGPDGYTF,TGTGCCAGCAGCTCGTCTCCATACCCAGGGGGCCCCGATGGCTACACCTTC
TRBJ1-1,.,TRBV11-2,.,CASSLRLRGNRTEAFF,TGTGCCAGCAGCTTGAGGCTCAGGGGAAACCGAACTGAAGCTTTCTTT
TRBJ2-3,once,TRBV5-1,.,CASSPNLASRTDTQYF,TGCGCCAGCAGCCCTAATCTAGCCTCACGCACAGATACGCAGTATTTT
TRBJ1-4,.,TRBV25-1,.,CASKDSSWTNEKLFF,TGTGCCAGCAAGGACTCATCATGGACTAATGAAAAACTGTTTTTT